This TCR beta chain is from a study of human T cells and chemical hapten exposure. Study-wide context: The patients, most of them female, presented with alopecia areata, totalis or universalis. Yields of TCR per sample differed, chiefly owing to small differences in pooled library volume.

Time point in this sample: patch test 1, 2 weeks after DPC sensitization. Treatment in this sample: therapeutic diphenylcyclopropenone sensitization with weekly scalp DPC. Each CDR3 protein is one row after TCRdb ran MiXCR on the RACE reads. The sample has 75,000 to 100,000 distinct CDR3 sequences, 10% to 15% seen once. CDR1 SGHVS and CDR2 FNYEAQ come from the germline V gene. The CDR3 totals 16 residues. Trimming at V came to 5 bases and at J to 5 bases, leaving 13 bases not matched to a gene. This clonotype was seen ten or more times. Its antigen is unknown. Findings and limits, study-wide: Patch test score rose with PT1 expanded TCRs, significant at 8, 16, 32, not 4. DPC sensitization left the count of TCRs above 1 in 1000 unchanged.

The sequence was collected from a woman aged 60-70 years with alopecia areata. Some clones in this sample may be carry-over from other donors' samples. The rearrangement uses TRBV7-6 and TRBJ2-7; TRBD1 aligns across 9 bases. The source was whole blood, collected in connection with sensitization to the hapten diphenylcyclopropenone (DPC). The CDR3 DNA reads as TGTGCCAGCAGCCCGAGGCCGGGGACAGGGAACCACGAGCAGTACTTC. Its protein is CASSPRPGTGNHEQYF.